This entry lists 32 T cell receptor beta chains sequenced from one sample in a study of shared clonotypes between healthy human individuals. Assay used: immunoSEQ multiplex PCR; TCRdb lists only in-frame clones, some missing. The sample contains 1.4 million or so clones, just under 99% of which appear only once. Sample: naive CD4+ T cells sorted from blood. The subset denotes: CD45RA+ positively selected. These receptors all stem from a man aged 25-40 years in good health.

CDR3 in DNA: TGTGCCAGCAGCTTGAGAACCCCCGACAATGAGCAGTTCTTC. Translation: CASSLRTPDNEQFF. V is TRBV7-8 and J is TRBJ2-1, with D hard to call. The CDR3 has 14 amino acids. Germline loops: CDR1 SGHVS, CDR2 FQNEAQ. V lost 3 bases to trimming and J lost 5 bases, with 11 bases between them.

J is TRBJ2-7 and V is TRBV7-4; TRBD2 might be the D (6 bases). V lost 9 bases, J lost 4 bases, and 19 bases lay in between. The CDR3 is 14 residues long. Germline CDR1 and CDR2: SGHVT and SQSDAQ. CDR3 sequence (DNA): TGTGCCAGATGGACGGGACTGGGAGATTACGAGCAGTACTTC. It specifies CARWTGLGDYEQYF.

The chain's CDR3 is CAISELAYEQFF. Here the CDR3 DNA reads TGTGCCATCAGTGAGCTTGCTTATGAGCAGTTCTTC. The rearrangement joins TRBV10-3 to TRBJ2-1; no firm D call. The CDR3 covers 12 residues. Germline lookup yields CDR1 ENHRY and CDR2 SYGVKD. V lost 2 bases and J lost 8, with 7 bases in between.

V is TRBV7-2 and J is TRBJ2-1; 7 nucleotides agree with TRBD2. CDR1 is SGHTA, CDR2 FQGNSA, per germline. V lost 3 bases, J lost 5 bases, and 16 bases stayed unmatched. The CDR3 covers 18 residues. The CDR3 sequence is CASSLEGLDADINNEQFF. CDR3 DNA sequence: TGTGCCAGCAGCTTGGAAGGACTAGACGCCGACATTAACAATGAGCAGTTCTTC.

The chain is built from TRBV5-1 and TRBJ1-4, with 7 bases identical to TRBD1. CDR1 and CDR2 from the germline V gene are SGHRS and YFSETQ. V was pared by 4 bases and J by 8 bases, with 11 bases of the junction left unmatched. This CDR3 is built from 15 residues. CDR3 region: CASSHGDRAREKLFF. In nucleotides, the CDR3 is TGCGCCAGCAGCCACGGTGACAGGGCTCGGGAAAAACTGTTTTTT.

This sequence joins TRBV7-9 and TRBJ2-3; maybe TRBD2 (6 bases). The germline V gene encodes CDR1 SEHNR and CDR2 FQNEAQ (reference sequence). Trimming removed 2 bases at V and 6 bases at J, with 15 bases between. There are 15 residues in the CDR3. The CDR3 coding sequence is TGTGCCAGCAGCTTAAGACCCGGCGCGGGGGATACGCAGTATTTT. The encoded protein is CASSLRPGAGDTQYF. The full variable domain, with the rest looked up from reference TRBV7-9 and TRBJ2-3, is DTGVSQNPRHKITKRGQNVTFRCDPISEHNRLYWYRQTLGQGPEFLTYFQNEAQLEKSRLLSDRFSAERPKGSFSTLEIQRTEQGDSAMYLCASSLRPGAGDTQYFGPGTRLTVL.

The V gene is TRBV28, the J gene TRBJ2-7, with 11 bases identical to TRBD2. The CDR3 consists of 16 residues. Unmatched junction bases numbered 12, after V lost 8 bases and J lost 3 bases. The germline CDR1 and CDR2 sequences are MDHEN and SYDVKM. The CDR3 nucleotides are TGTGCCAGCCGCCGTTTTAGTAGCGGGAGGGGCTACGAGCAGTACTTC. It translates to CASRRFSSGRGYEQYF.

The rearrangement joins TRBV30 to TRBJ2-3; the D is unclear. Trimming pared 0 bases from V and 4 bases from J, leaving 14 bases between. CDR3 length: 15 residues. CDR1 GTSNPN and CDR2 SVGIG come from the germline V gene (reference sequence). The CDR3 nucleotides read TGTGCCTGGAGTGTAGGGCTGGCCAGAGCAGATACGCAGTATTTT. This encodes CAWSVGLARADTQYF.

The chain joins TRBV5-4 to TRBJ2-2; possibly TRBD2 for D (6 bases). Per the germline V gene, CDR1 is SGHNT and CDR2 is YYREEE (reference sequence). The length of the CDR3 is 14 residues. V gave up 3 bases and J gave up 7 bases, with 13 bases separating them. CDR3 in amino acids: CASSWGLMSGELFF. The CDR3 nucleotides are TGTGCCAGCAGCTGGGGACTTATGAGCGGGGAGCTGTTTTTT. Complete variable domain (other parts from reference TRBV5-4 and TRBJ2-2): ETGVTQSPTHLIKTRGQQVTLRCSSQSGHNTVSWYQQALGQGPQFIFQYYREEENGRGNFPPRFSGLQFPNYSSELNVNALELDDSALYLCASSWGLMSGELFFGEGSRLTVL.

This chain connects TRBV15 to TRBJ1-2; D might be TRBD1 (5 bases). Trimming took off 1 base at V and 9 bases at J, with 15 bases between the two ends. CDR1 and CDR2 from the germline V gene are LNHNV and YYDKDF (reference sequence). The length of the CDR3 is 14 residues. The CDR3 sequence: CATSRVFGGTRYTF. In DNA, the CDR3 is TGTGCCACCAGCAGAGTCTTCGGCGGGACCCGCTACACCTTC.

Regarding this clone: Other nucleotide sequences from this sample produce the same CDR3. The V and J genes are TRBV7-3 and TRBJ2-1; D gene unclear. Trimming cost V 1 base and J 4 bases, with 5 bases left between them. The CDR3 has 13 residues. In germline, CDR1 is SGHTA, CDR2 FQGTGA. CDR3 loop: CASSLNSYNEQFF. The CDR3 DNA follows: TGTGCCAGCAGCTTAAATAGTTACAATGAGCAGTTCTTC. Drawing the rest from reference TRBV7-3 and TRBJ2-1, the complete variable domain is GAGVSQTPSNKVTEKGKYVELRCDPISGHTALYWYRQSLGQGPEFLIYFQGTGAADDSGLPNDRFFAVRPEGSVSTLKIQRTERGDSAVYLCASSLNSYNEQFFGPGTRLTVL.

The rearrangement joins TRBV5-4 to TRBJ2-3; D ambiguous. Germline V gives CDR1 SGHNT, CDR2 YYREEE (reference sequence). V was shortened by 0 bases and J by 2 bases, with 7 bases between the two germline ends. The CDR3 is made up of 14 amino acids. Written as DNA, the CDR3 is TGTGCCAGCAGCTTGGACACAAACACAGATACGCAGTATTTT. Translating gives CASSLDTNTDTQYF.

The chain links TRBV7-9 to TRBJ1-1, with 9 bases fitting TRBD1. The CDR3 extends over 13 amino acids. CDR1 is SEHNR, CDR2 FQNEAQ, per germline (reference sequence). Trimming removed 5 bases from V and 6 bases from J; junction bases left unmatched: 4. The CDR3 nucleotides read TGTGCCAGCAGCCTCACAGGGGGCTCTGAAGCTTTCTTT. Residues: CASSLTGGSEAFF. Together with reference TRBV7-9 and TRBJ1-1, the CDR3 gives the full variable domain: DTGVSQNPRHKITKRGQNVTFRCDPISEHNRLYWYRQTLGQGPEFLTYFQNEAQLEKSRLLSDRFSAERPKGSFSTLEIQRTEQGDSAMYLCASSLTGGSEAFFGQGTRLTVV.

J is TRBJ1-3 and V is TRBV18; D unresolved. Germline-derived CDR1 and CDR2 are KGHSH and LQKENI. CDR3 length: 16 amino acids. The V end lost 2 bases, the J end lost 0 bases, and 11 bases lay between the germline ends. The CDR3 coding sequence is TGTGCCAGCTCACCAGGGGAGAGGAGCTCTGGAAACACCATATATTTT. This translates into CASSPGERSSGNTIYF.

V gene TRBV10-3 combines with J gene TRBJ2-2; D unresolved. CDR1 and CDR2 from the germline V gene are ENHRY and SYGVKD. V was pared by 6 bases and J by 6 bases, with 11 bases between. The CDR3 contains 13 residues. As DNA, the CDR3 is TGTGCCATCAGGGCCCAGGTTCCCGGGGAGCTGTTTTTT. Encoded protein: CAIRAQVPGELFF.

The chain joins TRBV11-2 to TRBJ1-1, with 7 bases matching TRBD1. V dropped 5 bases and J dropped 1; count of bases not matched to a gene: 4. Germline V gives CDR1 SGHAT, CDR2 FQNNGV. The CDR3 is 14 amino acids. CDR3 in DNA: TGTGCCAGCAGCGCAAGACAGGGGAACACTGAAGCTTTCTTT. This codes for CASSARQGNTEAFF.

The chain uses TRBV9 and TRBJ2-2, with 10 bases matching TRBD1. With 0 bases clipped from V and 6 bases from J, the junction kept 5 bases outside the gene matches. The CDR3 runs to 16 residues. Germline V gives CDR1 SGDLS, CDR2 YYNGEE. The CDR3 DNA reads TGTGCCAGCAGCGTAGAAGGGACAGGGGTATCCGGGGAGCTGTTTTTT. It is translated as CASSVEGTGVSGELFF.

The rearrangement links TRBV11-2 to TRBJ2-7; D not certain. Trimming shortened V by 2 bases and J by 2 bases, and 16 bases separated the two germline ends. Germline CDR1 reads SGHAT; CDR2 reads FQNNGV. This CDR3 contains 16 residues. The CDR3 here is CASSLYSTAPAYEQYF. In DNA, the CDR3 is TGTGCCAGCAGCTTATACTCTACGGCGCCAGCCTACGAGCAGTACTTC. The full variable domain, completed using reference TRBV11-2 and TRBJ2-7, is EAGVAQSPRYKIIEKRQSVAFWCNPISGHATLYWYQQILGQGPKLLIQFQNNGVVDDSQLPKDRFSAERLKGVDSTLKIQPAKLEDSAVYLCASSLYSTAPAYEQYFGPGTRLTVT.

The gene calls are TRBV2 and TRBJ2-4; maybe TRBD1 (5 bases). The V gene lost 6 bases and the J gene lost 0 bases, with 9 bases spanning the gap. The CDR3 runs to 14 residues. In germline, CDR1 is SNHLY, CDR2 FYNNEI. CDR3 amino acids: CASRGRLAKNIQYF. The CDR3 DNA sequence: TGTGCCAGCAGGGGGCGACTAGCCAAAAACATTCAGTACTTC.

The rearrangement joins TRBV5-1 to TRBJ2-5, with 14 bases aligning to TRBD2. Losses at the gene ends were 4 bases for V and 5 bases for J; bases not matched to a gene: 7. Germline V CDR1 and CDR2: SGHRS, YFSETQ. The CDR3 sequence is 16 residues long. CDR3 amino acids: CASSKRTSGRFETQYF. CDR3 in DNA: TGCGCCAGCAGCAAAAGGACTAGCGGGAGGTTTGAGACCCAGTACTTC.

In its sample, this clone was seen once. CDR3 region: CASRDTLNRDGYTF. The DNA of the CDR3 is TGTGCCAGCCGTGACACCCTTAATCGCGATGGCTACACCTTC. V gene TRBV28 combines with J gene TRBJ1-2; no reliable D call. Trimming stripped 8 bases from V and 6 bases from J, with 19 bases between. The germline V gene has CDR1 MDHEN and CDR2 SYDVKM. The length of the CDR3 is 14 residues.

V usage is TRBV7-6 and J usage is TRBJ2-1; 12 bases line up with TRBD2. This CDR3 is 18 amino acids long. The ends lost 5 bases at V and 4 bases at J; junction bases unmatched: 12. The germline V gene encodes CDR1 SGHVS and CDR2 FNYEAQ. The CDR3 reads CASSPRLAGVSQYNEQFF. The DNA for the CDR3 is TGTGCCAGCAGCCCTAGACTAGCGGGAGTCTCACAGTACAATGAGCAGTTCTTC. The variable domain in full, completed from reference TRBV7-6 and TRBJ2-1, reads GAGVSQSPRYKVTKRGQDVALRCDPISGHVSLYWYRQALGQGPEFLTYFNYEAQQDKSGLPNDRFSAERPEGSISTLTIQRTEQRDSAMYRCASSPRLAGVSQYNEQFFGPGTRLTVL.

This chain connects TRBV5-1 to TRBJ1-2; no definite D call. The CDR3 spans 16 residues. V was pared by 0 bases and J by 7 bases, with 19 bases between. Germline lookup yields CDR1 SGHRS and CDR2 YFSETQ. The CDR3 sequence is CASSLAVTGGERGYTF. CDR3 DNA sequence: TGCGCCAGCAGCTTGGCCGTGACGGGCGGGGAACGTGGCTACACCTTC.

The chain carries TRBV6-6 and TRBJ2-2; 7 bases fit TRBD1. With 6 bases clipped from V and 8 bases from J, the junction kept 15 bases outside the gene matches. CDR3 length: 16 residues. CDR1 and CDR2 from the germline V gene are MNHNY and SVGAGI (reference sequence). The CDR3 reads CASSLLGTAPGGELFF. The CDR3 DNA reads as TGTGCCAGCAGCCTTCTTGGGACAGCCCCTGGTGGGGAGCTGTTTTTT.

The chain employs TRBV4-1 and TRBJ2-2; D possibly uses TRBD1 or TRBD2 (5 bases each). The CDR3 has 14 residues. Trimming took 7 bases from V and 6 from J, leaving 15 bases between them. CDR1 and CDR2 (germline): MGHRA, YSYEKL. CDR3 loop: CASTRLGPAGELFF. CDR3 DNA: TGCGCCAGCACCCGCCTGGGACCGGCCGGGGAGCTGTTTTTT.

The V gene is TRBV4-3, the J gene TRBJ1-2; 12 nucleotides match TRBD1. Germline lookup yields CDR1 LGHNA and CDR2 YSLEER. The CDR3 consists of 13 residues. Losses at the gene ends were 3 bases for V and 7 bases for J; bases not matched to a gene: 0. CDR3 residues: CASSQGQGAGYTF. The CDR3 region has the DNA TGCGCCAGCAGCCAGGGACAGGGGGCTGGCTACACCTTC.

The V and J genes are TRBV6-6 and TRBJ1-5, with D unclear. CDR1 is MNHNY and CDR2 is SVGAGI in the germline V gene (reference sequence). This CDR3 is 16 amino acids long. Between the trimmed V and J ends, which lost 0 bases and 0 bases, there was a span of 9 bases. In nucleotides, the CDR3 is TGTGCCAGCAGTTACTCGCTGGATTATAGCAATCAGCCCCAGCATTTT. It translates to CASSYSLDYSNQPQHF.

V usage is TRBV29-1 and J usage is TRBJ2-5; D is perhaps TRBD2 (6 bases). With the DNA end fitting TRBJ2-7 better, the J assignment may be wrong. The CDR3 consists of 13 residues. The germline CDR1 and CDR2 sequences are SQVTM and ANQGSEA. The CDR3 here is CSVRETDFYEQYF. The DNA for the CDR3 is TGCAGCGTACGGGAGACCGATTTCTACGAGCAGTACTTC.

The rearrangement joins TRBV5-1 to TRBJ1-2; D remains ambiguous. The CDR3 runs 18 residues. Per the germline V gene, CDR1 is SGHRS and CDR2 is YFSETQ. The V and J ends lost 4 bases and 4 bases respectively, with 26 bases between them. The CDR3 coding sequence is TGCGCCAGCAGCCAACCGACCGGGAGGAAGGGAAGAGGCTATGGCTACACCTTC. It yields the protein CASSQPTGRKGRGYGYTF.

The V gene is TRBV5-4, the J gene TRBJ2-3, with D possibly TRBD2 on 5 matching bases. The ends were cut back, 4 bases at V and 5 bases at J, with 8 bases in the middle. This CDR3 region has 12 residues. Germline V lookup: CDR1 SGHNT, CDR2 YYREEE (reference sequence). CDR3 DNA: TGTGCCAGCAGCGGTGCGGGAGATACGCAGTATTTT. Its translation: CASSGAGDTQYF.

The chain links TRBV28 to TRBJ2-3, with 11 bases lining up with TRBD2. The CDR3 runs to 16 residues. With V trimmed by 6 bases and J by 2 bases, 7 bases remained unmatched. Germline lookup yields CDR1 MDHEN and CDR2 SYDVKM. For the CDR3, the DNA is TGTGCCAGCAGGCAAGGACTAGCGGGCTTCACAGATACGCAGTATTTT. It codes for CASRQGLAGFTDTQYF.

This chain joins TRBV7-9 and TRBJ2-7; possible D gene TRBD1, 6 bases. The ends were cut back, 6 bases at V and 3 bases at J, with 24 bases in the middle. This CDR3 contains 17 residues. In germline, CDR1 is SEHNR, CDR2 FQNEAQ (reference sequence). The CDR3 bases are TGTGCCAGCAGTTCCCCAAGCGAACAGGGTGGAGACTACGAGCAGTACTTC. Protein: CASSSPSEQGGDYEQYF. The whole variable domain, remainder taken from reference TRBV7-9 and TRBJ2-7, is DTGVSQNPRHKITKRGQNVTFRCDPISEHNRLYWYRQTLGQGPEFLTYFQNEAQLEKSRLLSDRFSAERPKGSFSTLEIQRTEQGDSAMYLCASSSPSEQGGDYEQYFGPGTRLTVT.